This T cell receptor beta chain was recorded in a study of cytomegalovirus exposure and HLA in healthy donors. The CDR3 runs to 14 residues. The V end lost 2 bases, the J end lost 2 bases, and 6 bases lay between the germline ends. Germline V gene data show CDR1 as SGHAT and CDR2 as FQNNGV. The PCR had 60 Vbeta and 13 Jbeta primers. The assay was immunoSEQ multiplex PCR, and TCRdb's table has in-frame clones only and misses some. This table holds under 200,000 clones, around 78% found once. This clone appeared a few times. The chain links TRBV11-2 to TRBJ2-2; D not resolved. Sequencing was performed on PBMCs. The TCR sequence derives from a woman between 25 and 40 years old in good health and CMV-seropositive. In DNA, the CDR3 is TGTGCCAGCAGCTTAAGAGCTAACACCGGGGAGCTGTTTTTT. Protein sequence: CASSLRANTGELFF.